The TCR beta chain described here comes from a study of glioma-infiltrating T cells after dendritic cell vaccination. Germline CDR1 and CDR2: DFQATT and SNEGSKA (reference sequence). Trimming at V came to 4 bases and at J to 6 bases, leaving 2 bases not matched to a gene. The CDR3 is 11 amino acids. Clones were read by immunoSEQ multiplex PCR, and TCRdb kept only the in-frame ones, dropping some. Among 100,000 to 120,000 clones, nearly 90% were seen once, and the ten largest hold 2.7%. Time point indicated: after dendritic cell vaccination, including at tumor progression/relapse. Only patients with spare fresh-frozen tumor and over two years of follow-up were included.

The sample here was blood, taken after dendritic cell vaccination. J is TRBJ1-2 and V is TRBV20-1, with 7 bases fitting TRBD1. This receptor was taken from a human donor with glioblastoma. The chain's CDR3 is CSAKTGNGYTF. In nucleotides, the CDR3 is TGCAGTGCTAAGACAGGGAATGGCTACACCTTC.